This T cell receptor beta chain emerged from a study of Ad26.COV2.S vaccination and SARS-CoV-2 variants. Background on the study: A COV1001 Ad26.COV2.S trial-arm participant provided the sample.

The CDR3 runs 16 residues. With regard to this clone: Antigen specificity is unknown.

The sample's treatment: around 19 received Ad26.COV2.S at low or high dose, single or two shots; about five received placebo; per-sample allocation not given. Day 63 after the first vaccine or placebo injection was the time point for sampling. Boston hosted the donor, who was an adult aged 18-55 years. Profiled with immunoSEQ multiplex PCR; TCRdb holds only in-frame clones, not every one. The profile covers roughly 410,000 clones, with approximately 83% appearing a single time and more than 7% taken by the ten largest. Study observations and caveats: Breadth measured for non-spike TCRs was similar across vaccine and placebo recipients.

The sequencing used peripheral blood, collected in a trial of Ad26.COV2.S vaccine versus placebo. The chain carries TRBV21-1 and TRBJ1-1; TRBD1 reflects the table's D call only, with no check against the DNA. TRBV21-1 is a recognized pseudogene. This receptor was obtained from a person between 18 and 60 years old who received the Ad26.COV2.S COVID-19 vaccine or a placebo. The CDR3: CASSPPPGDRNTEAFF. The CDR3 DNA reads as TGTGCCAGCAGCCCACCCCCCGGGGACAGGAACACTGAAGCTTTCTTT.